A selection of T cell receptor beta chains follows, all from one sample in a study of response to subunit inactivated influenza vaccine. TCRdb ran MiXCR on the RT-PCR reads and lists one entry per CDR3 protein. Among about 570,000 distinct CDR3 sequences, around 11% were seen once, and the ten largest hold about 11%. The same data also went into a second study, on T cells expressing NK-cell markers.

The sample consisted of PBMCs from blood, taken on the day of vaccination. The receptors were sampled from a man in his forties or fifties who received an inactivated influenza vaccine. CDR3s include the opening cysteine and the closing phenylalanine or tryptophan. Fields, in order: J gene, clone size, V gene, D gene, CDR3 DNA, CDR3 protein. A D gene is named only where the DNA matches it firmly. Only some rows state a clone size, as once, few, many or a class for expanded clones.

j_gene: TRBJ2-1; abundance: -; v_gene: TRBV4-3; d_gene: TRBD2; CDR3nt: TGCGCCAGCAGCCAGGGACTAGCGGGAGGTTATTACAATGAGCAGTTCTTC; CDR3aa: CASSQGLAGGYYNEQFF
j_gene: TRBJ2-1; abundance: few; v_gene: TRBV9; d_gene: -; CDR3nt: TGTGCCAGCAGCGTAGCCCAGGGCATCTCCTACAATGAGCAGTTCTTC; CDR3aa: CASSVAQGISYNEQFF
j_gene: TRBJ1-1; abundance: few; v_gene: TRBV25-1; d_gene: -; CDR3nt: TGTGCCAGCGCAGGGCAAGGGGGCACTGAAGCTTTCTTT; CDR3aa: CASAGQGGTEAFF
j_gene: TRBJ2-2; abundance: -; v_gene: TRBV6-1; d_gene: -; CDR3nt: TGTGCCCGCGGGTTGCGCTCTCCAAGGATCGCCGGGGAGCTGTTTTTT; CDR3aa: CARGLRSPRIAGELFF
j_gene: TRBJ1-2; abundance: -; v_gene: TRBV15; d_gene: -; CDR3nt: TGTGCCACCAGCAGAGGGGTAACCGCCGGAGCTAACTATGGCTACACCTTC; CDR3aa: CATSRGVTAGANYGYTF
j_gene: TRBJ2-3; abundance: -; v_gene: TRBV11-3; d_gene: -; CDR3nt: TGTGCCAGCAGCTTAGATCAGAATACGCAGTATTTT; CDR3aa: CASSLDQNTQYF
j_gene: TRBJ1-2; abundance: -; v_gene: TRBV7-9; d_gene: -; CDR3nt: TGTGCCAGCAGCTTAGCGCGATTCCAGGGGAGGGGCTACACCTTC; CDR3aa: CASSLARFQGRGYTF
j_gene: TRBJ2-2; abundance: many; v_gene: TRBV6-5; d_gene: -; CDR3nt: TGTGCCAGCAGTTACGTACGGGGAACCGGGGAGCTGTTTTTT; CDR3aa: CASSYVRGTGELFF
j_gene: TRBJ2-5; abundance: -; v_gene: TRBV12-3/TRBV12-4; d_gene: -; CDR3nt: TGTGCCAGCAGTTTAGGTGCGGGGAACTTCCAAGAGACCCAGTACTTC; CDR3aa: CASSLGAGNFQETQYF
j_gene: TRBJ1-6; abundance: few; v_gene: TRBV28; d_gene: -; CDR3nt: TGTGCCAGCAGTTTGGGCGGGGGAGGTTCACCCCTCCACTTT; CDR3aa: CASSLGGGGSPLHF
j_gene: TRBJ2-2; abundance: -; v_gene: TRBV5-1; d_gene: TRBD2; CDR3nt: TGCGCCAGCAGCCGAGGGCTAGCGGGCGGGGACGGGGAGCTGTTTTTT; CDR3aa: CASSRGLAGGDGELFF
j_gene: TRBJ2-1; abundance: -; v_gene: TRBV5-1; d_gene: -; CDR3nt: TGCGCCAGCAGCTCGGGGGCGAGACTCGGGGGCTACAATGAGCAGTTCTTC; CDR3aa: CASSSGARLGGYNEQFF
j_gene: TRBJ2-2; abundance: many; v_gene: TRBV14; d_gene: TRBD1; CDR3nt: TGTGCCAGCAGCCGGAATCGAGGGGGCGGTTCCGGGGAGCTGTTTTTT; CDR3aa: CASSRNRGGGSGELFF
j_gene: TRBJ1-1; abundance: few; v_gene: TRBV29-1; d_gene: TRBD1; CDR3nt: TGCAGCGTTGAAAACGGACAGGGGGCTTATAAGGACACTGAAGCTTTCTTT; CDR3aa: CSVENGQGAYKDTEAFF
j_gene: TRBJ2-1; abundance: -; v_gene: TRBV12-3/TRBV12-4; d_gene: TRBD2; CDR3nt: TGTGCCAGCAGCCAAAATCTATTCTTTGCGGGGGTAAAAATTGAGCAGTTCTTC; CDR3aa: CASSQNLFFAGVKIEQFF
j_gene: TRBJ1-5; abundance: few; v_gene: TRBV12-3/TRBV12-4; d_gene: TRBD1; CDR3nt: TGTGCCAGCAGTATATACGGGACAGGGGAAAATCAGCCCCAGCATTTT; CDR3aa: CASSIYGTGENQPQHF